This TCR beta chain came from a study of T cell repertoires in cytomegalovirus infection. As for this clonotype: What it recognizes is unknown.

One entry per CDR3 protein, called by TCRdb with MiXCR from the reads. The top ten clones hold around 14% of a sample with some 800,000 distinct CDR3 sequences, just under 30% of them seen once. Between the trimmed V and J ends, which lost 0 bases and 5 bases, there was a span of 16 bases. The CDR3 loop spans 17 amino acids. CDR1 SGHVS and CDR2 FNYEAQ come from the germline V gene. The sequenced sample was cultured CD8+ T cells from PBMCs, obtained from culture after CMV antigen stimulation. This chain joins TRBV7-6 and TRBJ2-2; no clear D gene. This receptor was identified in a human donor in good health (CMV status not recorded). Some clones in this sample may be carry-over from other donors' samples. CDR3: CASSLAWNGPGTGELFF. CDR3 sequence (DNA): TGTGCCAGCAGCTTAGCGTGGAACGGTCCCGGGACCGGGGAGCTGTTTTTT.